This TCR beta chain emerged from a study of blood T cell repertoires in COVID-19. Study-level background: Italy, Spain and the United States were the sources of the convalescent and acute COVID-19 samples. Nucleic acid was either cDNA or gDNA, and it came from T cells, B-cell-depleted T cells, or PBMCs.

Within 2 weeks of study entry, exposed participants had contacted a PCR-confirmed or clinician-diagnosed COVID-19 case. Trimming took off 2 bases at V and 1 base at J, with 10 bases between the two ends. CDR1 MNHNS and CDR2 SASEGT come from the germline V gene. This CDR3 contains 15 residues. As handled by the study authors: Estimated nucleated cell counts came from reference gene primer amplification. Assay: immunoSEQ multiplex PCR; the TCRdb copy retains only in-frame clones and omits some. The DNA was the basis for D and trimming; V, J and clone size are from that table. The table has around 320,000 clones, 90% seen once; the top ten hold roughly 3.9%.

Sequencing was performed on PBMCs or T cells enriched from blood (not recorded which). This chain joins TRBV6-1 and TRBJ2-3, with TRBD1 as a possible D gene (6 bases). The sequence came from a woman in her twenties or thirties who had been exposed to COVID-19. The CDR3 nucleotides read TGTGCCAGCAGTGAACAGGGGACCCGCACAGATACGCAGTATTTT. Translated, it gives CASSEQGTRTDTQYF.